This record concerns one T cell receptor beta chain sequence. The antigen remains unidentified. The source of the sample is a study of T cell responses to AZD1222 COVID-19 vaccine. Profiled with immunoSEQ multiplex PCR; TCRdb holds only in-frame clones, not every one. The table lists roughly 150,000 clones, roughly nine tenths of them singletons. Germline loops: CDR1 SEHNR, CDR2 FQNEAQ (reference sequence). V lost 5 bases to trimming and J lost 2 bases, with 4 bases between them. The CDR3 loop spans 11 amino acids. Study-level findings and limits: A mostly white British donor set with more females was recruited, and clonal diversity was possibly underestimated.

The chain recombines TRBV7-9 with TRBJ2-7; no clear D gene. The clonotype comes from an adult who received the AZD1222 COVID-19 vaccine. The sequencing used peripheral blood, collected 28 days after the second AZD1222 dose. The CDR3 sequence: CASSPAYEQYF. CDR3 sequence (DNA): TGTGCCAGCAGCCCGGCCTACGAGCAGTACTTC.